This T cell receptor beta chain was profiled in a study of T cells in Graves' hyperthyroidism and ophthalmopathy. Findings and caveats of the study: Ophthalmopathy stood apart from stable hyperthyroidism in a 13 V-J model.

In the case of this clonotype: The antigen is not known.

CDR3 length equals 15 residues. Germline CDR1 LGHNA, CDR2 YSLEER. With 0 bases removed from V and 10 bases from J, the gap between germline ends came to 16 bases. The study included ophthalmopathy patients with Clinical Activity Score at least 3, NOSPECS grade at least 4 and duration under 3 months. Clinicians diagnosed patients from clinical symptoms, serum thyroxine and TRAb, thyroid ultrasound and orbital computed tomography. Amplification of TCR beta CDR3 regions was performed using RNA transcripts as template. Initially, a first-round RT-PCR of the TCR CDR3 employed the HTBI primer set. Using its own MiXCR run on the multiplex PCR reads, TCRdb lists one record per CDR3 protein. The table includes roughly 600,000 distinct CDR3 sequences, about 14% detected once.

This chain connects TRBV4-3 to TRBJ2-1; the D is unclear. The sequence derives from a woman between 50 and 59 years old with Graves' ophthalmopathy. Sequencing was done on a sample of blood. CDR3 coding DNA: TGCGCCAGCAGCCAAGAAAGGGCATCTCGTCCCGAGCAGTTCTTC. Translating gives CASSQERASRPEQFF.